This T cell receptor beta chain appears in the sequencing data of a study of blood T cell repertoires in COVID-19. Study as a whole: Donors in the United States, Italy and Spain gave samples during acute or convalescent COVID-19.

The CDR3 has 13 amino acids. The V segment lost 7 bases and the J segment 6 bases; nucleotides outside the gene matches: 7. Germline V CDR1 and CDR2: SQVTM, ANQGSEA. In the authors' methods: Researchers report that nucleated cell counts were estimated from reference gene primer amplification. Repertoires were generated with immunoSEQ multiplex PCR, while TCRdb's copy carries only in-frame clones and drops some. V and J calls plus clone size are reproduced from that table; the DNA served to infer D and trimming. The sample lists fewer than 110,000 clones; 80% to 90% were seen once. The chain recombines TRBV29-1 with TRBJ1-4; the match to TRBD1 covers 8 bases. Sequencing used peripheral blood. The sequence was collected from a woman in her twenties or thirties with acute or convalescent COVID-19. CDR3 loop: CSASKTGDEKLFF. CDR3 coding DNA: TGCAGCGCGAGCAAGACAGGGGATGAAAAACTGTTTTTT. Drawing the rest from reference TRBV29-1 and TRBJ1-4, the complete variable domain is SAVISQKPSRDICQRGTSLTIQCQVDSQVTMMFWYRQQPGQSLTLIATANQGSEATYESGFVIDKFPISRPNLTFSTLTVSNMSPEDSSIYLCSASKTGDEKLFFGSGTQLSVL.